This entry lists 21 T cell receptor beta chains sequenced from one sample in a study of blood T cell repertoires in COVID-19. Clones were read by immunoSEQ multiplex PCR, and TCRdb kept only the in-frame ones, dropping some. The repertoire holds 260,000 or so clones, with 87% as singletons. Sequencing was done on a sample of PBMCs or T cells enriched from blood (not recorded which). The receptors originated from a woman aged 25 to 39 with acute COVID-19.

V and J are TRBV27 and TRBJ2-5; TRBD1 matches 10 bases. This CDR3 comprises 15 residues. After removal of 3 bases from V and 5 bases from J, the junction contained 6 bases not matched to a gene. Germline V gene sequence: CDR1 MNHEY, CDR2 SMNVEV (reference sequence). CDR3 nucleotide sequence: TGTGCCAGCAGTTTGGGACAGGGGAGCGGGGAGACCCAGTACTTC. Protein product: CASSLGQGSGETQYF.

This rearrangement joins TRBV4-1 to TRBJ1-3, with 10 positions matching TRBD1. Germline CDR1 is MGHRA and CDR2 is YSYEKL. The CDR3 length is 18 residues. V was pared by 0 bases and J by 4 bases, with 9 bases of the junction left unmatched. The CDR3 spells CASSQEGADRGLGNTIYF. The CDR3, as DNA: TGCGCCAGCAGCCAAGAGGGAGCCGACAGGGGGCTGGGAAACACCATATATTTT.

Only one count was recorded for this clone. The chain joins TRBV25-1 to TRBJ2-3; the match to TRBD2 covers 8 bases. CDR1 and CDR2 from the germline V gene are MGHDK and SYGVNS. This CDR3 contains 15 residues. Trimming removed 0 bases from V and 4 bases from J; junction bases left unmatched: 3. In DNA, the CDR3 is TGTGCCAGCAGTGAATACCGGGGGGGATCAGATACGCAGTATTTT. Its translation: CASSEYRGGSDTQYF. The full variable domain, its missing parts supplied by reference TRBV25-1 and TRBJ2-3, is EADIYQTPRYLVIGTGKKITLECSQTMGHDKMYWYQQDPGMELHLIHYSYGVNSTEKGDLSSESTVSRIRTEHFPLTLESARPSHTSQYLCASSEYRGGSDTQYFGPGTRLTVL.

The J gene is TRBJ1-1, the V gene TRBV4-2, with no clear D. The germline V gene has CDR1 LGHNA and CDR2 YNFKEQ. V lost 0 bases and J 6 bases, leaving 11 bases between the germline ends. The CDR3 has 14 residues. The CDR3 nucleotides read TGTGCCAGCAGCCAAGACAGGTCGCGGGCTGAAGCTTTCTTT. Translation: CASSQDRSRAEAFF.

The CDR3 sequence is CASSEVINRDGYTF. The DNA for the CDR3 is TGTGCCAGCAGTGAGGTGATAAACAGGGATGGCTACACCTTC. This sequence joins TRBV6-1 and TRBJ1-2, with D tentatively TRBD1 (6 bases). The CDR3 runs to 14 residues. V lost 3 bases and J 6 bases, leaving 14 bases between the germline ends. The germline V gene encodes CDR1 MNHNS and CDR2 SASEGT.

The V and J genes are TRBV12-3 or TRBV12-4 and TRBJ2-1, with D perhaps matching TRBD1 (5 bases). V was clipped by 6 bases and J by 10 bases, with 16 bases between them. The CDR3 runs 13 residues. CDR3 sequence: CASSLQVDEEQFF. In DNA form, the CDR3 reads TGTGCCAGCAGCCTACAGGTAGATGAAGAGCAGTTCTTC.

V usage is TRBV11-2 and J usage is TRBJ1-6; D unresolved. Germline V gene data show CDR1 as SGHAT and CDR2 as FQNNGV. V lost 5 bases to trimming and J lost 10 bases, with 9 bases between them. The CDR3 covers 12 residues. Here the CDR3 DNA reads TGTGCCAGCAGCCCGAGCGAGTCACCCCTCCACTTT. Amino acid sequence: CASSPSESPLHF.

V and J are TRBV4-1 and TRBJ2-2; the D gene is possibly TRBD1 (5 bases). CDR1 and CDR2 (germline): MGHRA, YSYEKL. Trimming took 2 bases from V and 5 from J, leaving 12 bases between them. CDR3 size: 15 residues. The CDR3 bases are TGCGCCAGCAGCCAACGCTTCAGGGATACCGGGGAGCTGTTTTTT. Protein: CASSQRFRDTGELFF.

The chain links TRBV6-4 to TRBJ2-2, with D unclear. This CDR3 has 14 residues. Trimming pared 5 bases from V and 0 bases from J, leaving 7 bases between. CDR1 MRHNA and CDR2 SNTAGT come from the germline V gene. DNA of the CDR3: TGTGCCAGCAGTATAGACTCGAACACCGGGGAGCTGTTTTTT. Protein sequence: CASSIDSNTGELFF.

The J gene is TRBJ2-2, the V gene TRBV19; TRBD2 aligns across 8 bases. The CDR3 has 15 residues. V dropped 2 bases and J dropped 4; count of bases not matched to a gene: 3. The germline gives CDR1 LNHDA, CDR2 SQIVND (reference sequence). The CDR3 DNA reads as TGTGCCAGTAGTATAAGCGGGGGAGGCACCGGGGAGCTGTTTTTT. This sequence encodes CASSISGGGTGELFF.

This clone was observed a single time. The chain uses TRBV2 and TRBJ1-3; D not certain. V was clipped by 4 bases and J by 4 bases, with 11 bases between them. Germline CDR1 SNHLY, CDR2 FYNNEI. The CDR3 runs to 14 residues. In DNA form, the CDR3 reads TGTGCCAGCAGTGTAGTAGTGCCGGGAAACACCATATATTTT. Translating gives CASSVVVPGNTIYF.

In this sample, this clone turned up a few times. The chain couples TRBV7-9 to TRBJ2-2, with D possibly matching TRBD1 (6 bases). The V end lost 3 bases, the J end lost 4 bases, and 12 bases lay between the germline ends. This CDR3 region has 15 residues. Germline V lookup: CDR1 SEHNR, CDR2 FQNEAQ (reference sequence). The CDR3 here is CASSFQGSGTGELFF. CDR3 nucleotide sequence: TGTGCCAGCAGCTTTCAGGGGTCGGGCACCGGGGAGCTGTTTTTT.

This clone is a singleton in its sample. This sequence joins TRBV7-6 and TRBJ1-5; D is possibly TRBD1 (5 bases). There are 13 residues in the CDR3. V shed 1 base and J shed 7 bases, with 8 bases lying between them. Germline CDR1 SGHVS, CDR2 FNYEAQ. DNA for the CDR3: TGTGCCAGCAGCTTAGAAAAGGGGCAGCCCCAGCATTTT. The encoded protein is CASSLEKGQPQHF.

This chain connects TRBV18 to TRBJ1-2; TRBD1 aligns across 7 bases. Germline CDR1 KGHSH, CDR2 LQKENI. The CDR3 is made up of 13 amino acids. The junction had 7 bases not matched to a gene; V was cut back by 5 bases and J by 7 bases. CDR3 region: CASSAGTVSGYTF. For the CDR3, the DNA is TGTGCCAGCTCAGCCGGGACAGTTTCTGGCTACACCTTC.

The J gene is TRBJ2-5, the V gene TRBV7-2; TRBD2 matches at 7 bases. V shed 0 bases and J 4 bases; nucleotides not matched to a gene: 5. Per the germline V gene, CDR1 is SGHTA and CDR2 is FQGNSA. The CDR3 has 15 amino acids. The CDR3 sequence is CASSLAAGEGETQYF. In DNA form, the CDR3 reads TGTGCCAGCAGCTTAGCGGCGGGGGAGGGAGAGACCCAGTACTTC.

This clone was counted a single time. The CDR3 coding sequence is TGTGCCAGCAGTATGAGCCGGGGTGCTGAAGCTTTCTTT. Amino acids: CASSMSRGAEAFF. The chain has TRBV27 and TRBJ1-1; no clear D. The CDR3 consists of 13 residues. V shed 5 bases and J shed 6 bases, with 13 bases lying between them. CDR1 and CDR2 from the germline V gene are MNHEY and SMNVEV (reference sequence).

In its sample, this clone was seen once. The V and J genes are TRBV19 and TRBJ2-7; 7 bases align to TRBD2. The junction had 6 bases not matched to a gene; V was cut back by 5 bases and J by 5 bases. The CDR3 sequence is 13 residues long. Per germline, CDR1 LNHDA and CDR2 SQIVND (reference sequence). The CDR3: CASSPLGGDEQYF. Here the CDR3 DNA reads TGTGCCAGTAGTCCCCTGGGAGGGGACGAGCAGTACTTC.

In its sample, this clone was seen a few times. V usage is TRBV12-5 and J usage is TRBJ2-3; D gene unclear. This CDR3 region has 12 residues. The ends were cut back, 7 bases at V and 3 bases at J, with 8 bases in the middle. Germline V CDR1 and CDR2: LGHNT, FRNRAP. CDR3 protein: CASARETDTQYF. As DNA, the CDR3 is TGTGCTAGTGCCCGCGAAACAGATACGCAGTATTTT.

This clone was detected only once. Here the CDR3 reads CASSAGTSGGRDTQYF. DNA of the CDR3: TGTGCCAGCAGCGCCGGGACTAGCGGGGGGAGGGATACGCAGTATTTT. The V and J genes are TRBV11-2 and TRBJ2-3; 15 bases align to TRBD2. In germline, CDR1 is SGHAT, CDR2 FQNNGV. The CDR3 spans 16 residues. Unmatched junction bases numbered 6, after V lost 5 bases and J lost 6 bases.

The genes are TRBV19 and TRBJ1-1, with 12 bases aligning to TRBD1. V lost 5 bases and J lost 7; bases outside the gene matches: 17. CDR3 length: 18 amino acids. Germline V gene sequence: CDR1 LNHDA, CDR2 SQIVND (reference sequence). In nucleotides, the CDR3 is TGTGCCAGTAGTGCTTCCGGGACAGGGGGCGCCTACGGGGTTGAAGCTTTCTTT. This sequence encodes CASSASGTGGAYGVEAFF.

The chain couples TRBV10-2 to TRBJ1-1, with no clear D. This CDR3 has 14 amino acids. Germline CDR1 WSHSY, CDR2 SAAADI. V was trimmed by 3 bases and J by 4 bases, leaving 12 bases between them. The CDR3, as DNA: TGCGCCAGCAGTGAACGGGATCTGACCACTGAAGCTTTCTTT. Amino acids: CASSERDLTTEAFF.